The 15 T cell receptor beta chains given below trace back to one sample, sequenced in a study of vaccination effects on CD4 cells after COVID-19. Antigen-specific CD4+ T cell clonotypes were called by their expansion after viral peptide-pool culture in ViraFEST. It was after around eleven days of culture that CD4+ T cells were isolated. Nucleocapsid antibody tests were negative, and the vaccine recipients had no prior SARS-CoV-2 infection. These receptors have no known antigen. Method: immunoSEQ multiplex PCR; TCRdb's copy keeps in-frame clones and lacks some. In the table there are about 70,000 clones, 80% of which are singletons. Sequenced here: CD4+ T cells from PBMCs cultured with SARS-CoV-2 spike peptides, sampled before COVID-19 vaccination. These receptors all come from a human donor who received a COVID-19 vaccine.

This clone was seen just once. The V call is TRBV9, the J call TRBJ2-3, with TRBD1 matching 7 bases. This CDR3 has 19 residues. V trimming: 3 bases; J trimming: 0 bases; junction bases outside the gene matches: 16. Germline CDR1 is SGDLS and CDR2 is YYNGEE. The CDR3 region has the DNA TGTGCCAGCAGCGCACAGGTCGTACAGGGGTGGGTTAGCACAGATACGCAGTATTTT. Its protein product is CASSAQVVQGWVSTDTQYF.

V usage is TRBV6-5 and J usage is TRBJ1-5, with D possibly matching TRBD1 (5 bases). Trimming shortened V by 6 bases and J by 2 bases, and 14 bases separated the two germline ends. Germline CDR1 reads MNHEY; CDR2 reads SVGAGI. CDR3 length: 15 residues. The CDR3 DNA reads TGTGCCAGCAGGGGCGTGGGGGGGGGCAATCAGCCCCAGCATTTT. Protein: CASRGVGGGNQPQHF.

This chain links TRBV5-1 with TRBJ1-2; D gene ambiguous. V lost 0 bases and J 4 bases, leaving 10 bases between the germline ends. Looked up from germline, CDR1 is SGHRS and CDR2 is YFSETQ. The CDR3 contains 14 residues. CDR3 amino acids: CASSLAAASYGYTF. The CDR3 region has the DNA TGCGCCAGCAGCTTGGCGGCAGCATCCTATGGCTACACCTTC.

This chain links TRBV3-1 (or the pseudogene TRBV3-2) with TRBJ1-1; D gene ambiguous. This CDR3 contains 14 residues. Trimming shortened V by 4 bases and J by 8 bases, and 17 bases separated the two germline ends. Germline lookup yields CDR1 LGHDT and CDR2 YNNKEL (reference sequence). The CDR3 here is CASSRTFLGREAFF. The CDR3 region has the DNA TGTGCCAGCAGCCGTACTTTCTTGGGGAGGGAAGCTTTCTTT.

V gene TRBV10-3 combines with J gene TRBJ2-2; TRBD1 or TRBD2 may be the D gene (5 bases each). V was pared by 1 base and J by 2 bases, with 14 bases between. Germline CDR1 and CDR2: ENHRY and SYGVKD. This CDR3 contains 17 residues. CDR3 amino acids: CAISEFSIRDNTGELFF. CDR3 DNA: TGTGCCATCAGTGAGTTTTCTATACGGGACAACACCGGGGAGCTGTTTTTT.

This clone has just a few counts. The chain is built from TRBV5-3 and TRBJ1-3; tentatively, D is TRBD1 (5 bases). TRBV5-3 is an ORF, and what it does is uncertain. Trimming took 4 bases from V and 10 from J, leaving 21 bases between them. The CDR3 runs 15 residues. In DNA form, the CDR3 reads TGTGCCAGAAGCCAGAACCGGGACGGCGATGGGACCATATATTTT. It yields the protein CARSQNRDGDGTIYF.

V is TRBV6-1 and J is TRBJ1-2, with 8 bases lining up with TRBD1. Germline V gene sequence: CDR1 MNHNS, CDR2 SASEGT. V lost 2 bases, J lost 8 bases, and 10 bases stayed unmatched. This CDR3 comprises 15 residues. The CDR3, as DNA: TGTGCCAGCAGTGAACGGGACGTCAGGGGGCGCGGCTACACCTTC. Its translation is CASSERDVRGRGYTF.

The CDR3 loop reads CASSLVPEGHPLHF. CDR3 bases: TGCGCCAGCAGCTTAGTCCCTGAAGGACACCCCCTCCACTTT. This chain joins TRBV5-1 and TRBJ1-6; maybe TRBD1 (5 bases). The CDR3 runs 14 residues. Germline V gene sequence: CDR1 SGHRS, CDR2 YFSETQ. Trimming left V 2 bases short and J 13 bases short, with 16 bases between.

J is TRBJ2-3 and V is TRBV5-1, with D hard to call. The CDR3 is 14 residues long. Between the trimmed V and J ends, which lost 0 bases and 0 bases, there was a span of 5 bases. Germline assignment: CDR1 SGHRS and CDR2 YFSETQ. CDR3 DNA: TGCGCCAGCAGCTTGGTGGGTAGCACAGATACGCAGTATTTT. Encoded protein: CASSLVGSTDTQYF.

As to this clone: The junction differs from germline at one of its ends, possibly a read error. The chain has TRBV11-2 and TRBJ2-5; 8 positions agree with TRBD1. The CDR3 is made up of 17 amino acids. Germline CDR1 SGHAT, CDR2 FQNNGV. The CDR3 bases are TGTGCCAGCAGCTTAGATTTCCCGGCAGGGGGCCAAGATACCCAGTACTTC. Its translation is CASSLDFPAGGQDTQYF.

The rearrangement joins TRBV5-1 to TRBJ1-2; D not resolved. The germline V gene has CDR1 SGHRS and CDR2 YFSETQ. The CDR3 is made up of 13 amino acids. V shed 1 base and J shed 8 bases, with 12 bases lying between them. This CDR3 reads CASSLSGETGYTF. The CDR3 nucleotides read TGCGCCAGCAGCTTGTCCGGAGAGACGGGCTACACCTTC. The full variable domain, completed using reference TRBV5-1 and TRBJ1-2, is KAGVTQTPRYLIKTRGQQVTLSCSPISGHRSVSWYQQTPGQGLQFLFEYFSETQRNKGNFPGRFSGRQFSNSRSEMNVSTLELGDSALYLCASSLSGETGYTFGSGTRLTVV.

CDR3 loop: CASSPGTGGPYEQYV. The CDR3 region has the DNA TGTGCCAGCAGTCCCGGGACAGGGGGCCCCTACGAGCAGTACGTC. The J gene is TRBJ2-7, the V gene TRBV6-5; 12 nucleotides align to TRBD1. This CDR3 has 15 amino acids. V was pared by 5 bases and J by 2 bases, with 4 bases of the junction left unmatched. Looked up from germline, CDR1 is MNHEY and CDR2 is SVGAGI.

The genes are TRBV6-1 and TRBJ1-6, with D perhaps matching TRBD1 (5 bases). Germline CDR1 is MNHNS and CDR2 is SASEGT. This CDR3 has 16 amino acids. V gave up 0 bases and J gave up 10 bases, with 16 bases separating them. The CDR3, as DNA: TGTGCCAGCAGTGAAGCGTGGGGCGGGAGCTACTCACCCCTCCACTTT. Its protein product is CASSEAWGGSYSPLHF.

Remarks on this clone: The same CDR3 can be traced to other DNA sequences in this sample. This rearrangement joins TRBV5-1 to TRBJ2-3, with unresolved D. From germline, CDR1 is SGHRS and CDR2 YFSETQ. The CDR3 spans 13 residues. V was pared by 4 bases and J by 0 bases, with 6 bases between. CDR3 amino acids: CASSLASTDTQYF. CDR3 nucleotides: TGCGCCAGCAGCCTCGCAAGCACAGATACGCAGTATTTT.

The table lists this clone with a count of one. The chain links TRBV5-1 to TRBJ1-4; D gene uncertain. V lost 3 bases to trimming and J lost 3 bases, with 6 bases between them. Germline V gene lookup returns CDR1 SGHRS and CDR2 YFSETQ. The CDR3 consists of 13 residues. For the CDR3, the DNA is TGCGCCAGCAGCTCCCCACCTAATGAAAAACTGTTTTTT. Translation gives CASSSPPNEKLFF.